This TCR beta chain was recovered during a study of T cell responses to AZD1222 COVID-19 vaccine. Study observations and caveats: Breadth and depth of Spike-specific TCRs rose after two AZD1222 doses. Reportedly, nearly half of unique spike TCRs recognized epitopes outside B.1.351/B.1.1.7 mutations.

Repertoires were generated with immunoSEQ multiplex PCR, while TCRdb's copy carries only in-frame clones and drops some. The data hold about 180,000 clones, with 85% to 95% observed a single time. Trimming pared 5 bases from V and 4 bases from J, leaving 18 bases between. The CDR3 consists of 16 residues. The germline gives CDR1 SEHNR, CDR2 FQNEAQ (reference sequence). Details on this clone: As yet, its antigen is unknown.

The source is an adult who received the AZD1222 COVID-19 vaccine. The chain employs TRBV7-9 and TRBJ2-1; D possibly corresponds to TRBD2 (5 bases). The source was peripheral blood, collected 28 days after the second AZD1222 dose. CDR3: CASSPLRGKVYNEQFF. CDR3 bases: TGTGCCAGCAGCCCCTTGAGAGGGAAAGTATACAATGAGCAGTTCTTC. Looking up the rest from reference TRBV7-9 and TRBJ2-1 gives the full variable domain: DTGVSQNPRHKITKRGQNVTFRCDPISEHNRLYWYRQTLGQGPEFLTYFQNEAQLEKSRLLSDRFSAERPKGSFSTLEIQRTEQGDSAMYLCASSPLRGKVYNEQFFGPGTRLTVL.